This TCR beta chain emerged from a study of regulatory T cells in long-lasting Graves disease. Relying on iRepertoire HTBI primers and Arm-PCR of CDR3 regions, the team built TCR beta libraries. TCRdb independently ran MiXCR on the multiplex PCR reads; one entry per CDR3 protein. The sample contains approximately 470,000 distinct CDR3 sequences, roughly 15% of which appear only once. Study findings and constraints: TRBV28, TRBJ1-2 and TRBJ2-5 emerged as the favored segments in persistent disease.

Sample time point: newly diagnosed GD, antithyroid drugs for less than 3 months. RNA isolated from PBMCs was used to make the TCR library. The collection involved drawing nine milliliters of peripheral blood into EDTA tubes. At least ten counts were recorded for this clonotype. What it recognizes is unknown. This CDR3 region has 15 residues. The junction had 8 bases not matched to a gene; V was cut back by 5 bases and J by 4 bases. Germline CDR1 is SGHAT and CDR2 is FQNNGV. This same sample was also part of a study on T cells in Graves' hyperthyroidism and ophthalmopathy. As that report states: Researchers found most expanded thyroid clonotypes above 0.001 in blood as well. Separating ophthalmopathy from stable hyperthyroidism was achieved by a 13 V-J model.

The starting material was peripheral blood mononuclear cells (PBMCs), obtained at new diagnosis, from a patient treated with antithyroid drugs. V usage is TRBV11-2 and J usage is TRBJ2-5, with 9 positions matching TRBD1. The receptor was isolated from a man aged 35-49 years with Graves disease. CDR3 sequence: CASSPGTGYGETQYF. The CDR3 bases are TGTGCCAGCAGCCCCGGGACAGGGTACGGAGAGACCCAGTACTTC.